The 13 T cell receptor beta chains below all came from one sample that was sequenced in a study of blood T cell repertoires in COVID-19. Profiling relied on immunoSEQ multiplex PCR, and the TCRdb table lists in-frame clones only, not all of them. The table includes around 340,000 clones, about 88% detected once. Source material: PBMCs or T cells enriched from blood (not recorded which). The receptors stem from a woman aged 30 to 39 who had been exposed to COVID-19.

The chain couples TRBV6-1 to TRBJ1-3, with D unresolved. Germline CDR1 reads MNHNS; CDR2 reads SASEGT. CDR3 length equals 16 residues. Trimming removed 2 bases at V and 0 bases at J, with 11 bases between. The CDR3 here is CASSEWALFSGNTIYF. CDR3 DNA: TGTGCCAGCAGTGAATGGGCCCTCTTCTCTGGAAACACCATATATTTT.

The rearrangement uses TRBV10-2 and TRBJ2-5; TRBD2 is a possible D gene (5 bases). This CDR3 spans 14 amino acids. Per the germline V gene, CDR1 is WSHSY and CDR2 is SAAADI. Trimming cost V 0 bases and J 3 bases, with 8 bases left between them. The CDR3 bases are TGCGCCAGCAGTGAGTCCCCGGGGAAAGAGACCCAGTACTTC. The encoded protein is CASSESPGKETQYF.

The chain employs TRBV19 and TRBJ2-7; 8 nucleotides align to TRBD1. CDR1 is LNHDA and CDR2 is SQIVND in the germline V gene (reference sequence). The CDR3 has 14 amino acids. Trimming at V came to 6 bases and at J to 3 bases, leaving 7 bases not matched to a gene. CDR3 sequence: CASRTPGQDYEQYF. In DNA, the CDR3 is TGTGCCAGTAGGACCCCGGGACAGGACTACGAGCAGTACTTC.

This clone was seen a handful of times. This chain joins TRBV27 and TRBJ1-6; the D gene is possibly TRBD1 (6 bases). Looked up from germline, CDR1 is MNHEY and CDR2 is SMNVEV (reference sequence). The CDR3 totals 16 residues. V gave up 4 bases and J gave up 8 bases, with 18 bases separating them. The CDR3, as DNA: TGTGCCAGCAGTTACCGACTAAGGGGGGGTTATTCACCCCTCCACTTT. Its translation is CASSYRLRGGYSPLHF.

The chain couples TRBV28 to TRBJ2-5, with 10 bases that match TRBD1. The CDR3 runs to 17 residues. The J segment lost 0 bases and the V segment lost 5 bases, leaving 9 bases of the junction unmatched. Germline V gene lookup returns CDR1 MDHEN and CDR2 SYDVKM. Here the CDR3 DNA reads TGTGCCAGCAGTACCGGGACAGGGGACTGGTACCAAGAGACCCAGTACTTC. This encodes CASSTGTGDWYQETQYF.

The V gene is TRBV18, the J gene TRBJ2-7; TRBD2 might be the D (5 bases). Trimming removed 6 bases at V and 5 bases at J, with 20 bases between. The CDR3 extends over 15 amino acids. Germline V gene sequence: CDR1 KGHSH, CDR2 LQKENI. This CDR3 reads CASSLDAYGINEQYF. CDR3 DNA: TGTGCCAGCTCCCTCGACGCCTACGGGATCAACGAGCAGTACTTC.

The chain employs TRBV28 and TRBJ2-3; D remains unclear. Germline-derived CDR1 and CDR2 are MDHEN and SYDVKM. V dropped 1 base and J dropped 6 bases, with 8 bases sitting between them. The CDR3 is 13 residues long. CDR3 coding DNA: TGTGCCAGCAGTTTATACCTGCGGGATACGCAGTATTTT. Protein: CASSLYLRDTQYF.

Of note for this clone: One junction end disagrees with the germline gene, perhaps due to a read error. This chain links TRBV7-9 with TRBJ1-3; TRBD1 agrees at 8 bases. CDR3 length: 11 amino acids. Germline V CDR1 and CDR2: SEHNR, FQNEAQ (reference sequence). Here the CDR3 reads CASSSYRGESF. DNA for the CDR3: TGTGCCAGCAGCTCCTACAGGGGGGAGAGTTTT.

This rearrangement joins TRBV19 to TRBJ2-1, with 9 bases identical to TRBD1. V was clipped by 5 bases and J by 15 bases; unmatched bases: 8. Germline lookup yields CDR1 LNHDA and CDR2 SQIVND (reference sequence). The CDR3 has 12 amino acids. Here the CDR3 DNA reads TGTGCCAGTAGTGGCCTGACAGGGGGTACGTTCTTC. As protein: CASSGLTGGTFF.

In its sample, this clone was seen once. This chain links TRBV29-1 with TRBJ2-7; TRBD2 matches at 9 bases. J was trimmed by 5 bases and V by 4 bases; bases with no gene match: 6. The CDR3 totals 13 residues. CDR1 SQVTM and CDR2 ANQGSEA come from the germline V gene. The CDR3 DNA is TGCAGCGTTGGGGGGCCTAGCGGGAACGAGCAGTACTTC. Its translation: CSVGGPSGNEQYF.

This rearrangement joins TRBV7-9 to TRBJ1-2; TRBD1 matches 10 bases. From germline, CDR1 is SEHNR and CDR2 FQNEAQ (reference sequence). With V trimmed by 2 bases and J by 4 bases, 4 bases remained unmatched. The CDR3 has 15 residues. The CDR3 loop reads CASSLLGQGSYGYTF. In nucleotides, the CDR3 is TGTGCCAGCAGCTTATTGGGACAGGGGAGCTATGGCTACACCTTC. The whole variable domain, remainder taken from reference TRBV7-9 and TRBJ1-2, is DTGVSQNPRHKITKRGQNVTFRCDPISEHNRLYWYRQTLGQGPEFLTYFQNEAQLEKSRLLSDRFSAERPKGSFSTLEIQRTEQGDSAMYLCASSLLGQGSYGYTFGSGTRLTVV.

A word on this clone: At one of its ends the junction is not consistent with the germline gene, which may arise from a read error. The chain links TRBV6-5 to TRBJ2-7; 10 nucleotides line up with TRBD1. The CDR3 loop spans 14 amino acids. Germline CDR1 MNHEY, CDR2 SVGAGI. CDR3 amino acids: CASSILGTGASRVF. In DNA form, the CDR3 reads TGTGCCAGCAGCATCCTAGGGACAGGGGCCTCTCGGGTCTTC.

The chain links TRBV6-5 to TRBJ2-2; TRBD2 matches at 8 bases. From germline, CDR1 is MNHEY and CDR2 SVGAGI. The CDR3 contains 13 residues. The CDR3 here is CASWREAAGELFF. CDR3 DNA sequence: TGTGCTAGCTGGCGGGAGGCGGCCGGGGAGCTGTTTTTT.